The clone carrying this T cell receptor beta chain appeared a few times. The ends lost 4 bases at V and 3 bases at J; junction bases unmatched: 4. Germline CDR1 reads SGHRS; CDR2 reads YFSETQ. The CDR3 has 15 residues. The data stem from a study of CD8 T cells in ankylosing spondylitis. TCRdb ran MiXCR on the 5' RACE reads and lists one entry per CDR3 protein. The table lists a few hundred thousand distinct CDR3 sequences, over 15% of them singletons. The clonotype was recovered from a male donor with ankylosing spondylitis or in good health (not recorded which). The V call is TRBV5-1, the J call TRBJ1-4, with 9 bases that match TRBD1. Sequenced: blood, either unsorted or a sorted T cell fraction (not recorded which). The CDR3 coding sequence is TGCGCCAGCAGCCTGACAGGGGGAGCTAATGAAAAACTGTTTTTT. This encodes CASSLTGGANEKLFF.